This T cell receptor beta chain originates from a study of CD8 T cells in ankylosing spondylitis (TCRdb year 2017). Describing the broader study: T cell receptor beta repertoires were profiled in healthy donors and ankylosing spondylitis patients so that disease-linked TCR variants could be found. The full study cohort comprised around 25 ankylosing spondylitis patients and 85 to 120 healthy donors. Peripheral blood was sampled, and synovial fluid was additionally collected from ankylosing spondylitis patients.

The paper's findings and limits, for the study overall: A TCR beta motif of 7 or 8 highly homologous amino acid variants appeared characteristic of blood from ankylosing spondylitis patients. Some motif variants were previously reported in synovial fluid and blood of reactive arthritis patients, suggesting common disease-initiation mechanisms. According to the report, matched synovial fluid samples from ankylosing spondylitis patients were significantly enriched for the disease-linked clones. A CD8+ phenotype was shown by the disease-linked clones, which were found at relatively low frequencies in peripheral blood.

For this clonotype: The antigen it binds to is not known. No per-base quality is available; no much larger clone lies one base away.

Sequencing used an Illumina HiSeq 2500. TCR beta libraries were prepared by quantitative 5'-RACE with molecular barcodes. In the authors' own workflow: A new computational method, built on a probabilistic model of VDJ rearrangement, was used to identify disease-linked TCR variants. The public sequencing data were trimmed at Q25 with fastp and processed into clonotypes with MiXCR by TCRdb, which kept only in-frame beta chains. Entries are consolidated by CDR3 protein sequence, retaining the most common genes and DNA. TCRdb's processing, not the authors', yielded these V and J calls. This sample comprises around 300,000 distinct CDR3 sequences, about 9.9% of them detected only once. About 10% of the sample is in the top ten clones. Sequenced material: blood, either unsorted or a sorted T cell fraction (not recorded which). The clonotype comes from a female donor with ankylosing spondylitis or in good health (not recorded which).

The CDR3 loop reads CASSRYLSEQFF. The DNA reads as follows: TGTGCCAGCAGTAGATACTTGAGTGAGCAGTTCTTC. Recombination connected TRBV5-5 to TRBJ2-1, with the D gene too uncertain to name. V drops 5 bases and J drops 9 bases, leaving 12 bases in between. Inclusive of the bounding cysteine and phenylalanine, the CDR3 is 12 residues long. The sequence is cut down to CDR3 DNA, 36 bases in frame from base 1. The germline V gene (reference sequence) sets CDR1 to SGHKS and CDR2 to YYEKEE.